This TCR beta chain was sequenced for a study of T cell changes during pregnancy in multiple sclerosis. This CDR3 comprises 15 residues. Germline V lookup: CDR1 KGHSH, CDR2 LQKENI. Trimming pared 2 bases from V and 0 bases from J, leaving 10 bases between. Measured with immunoSEQ multiplex PCR; TCRdb has only the in-frame clones, and not every one. The sample records roughly 100,000 clones, 75% to 95% being singletons. The chain combines TRBV18 with TRBJ1-1; no firm D call. The receptor was isolated from a female donor in good health, enrolled as a control in a pregnancy study. The input for sequencing was peripheral blood, taken after pregnancy. CDR3 residues: CASSPVAPVNTEAFF. The CDR3 DNA reads as TGTGCCAGCTCACCAGTTGCGCCGGTGAACACTGAAGCTTTCTTT.